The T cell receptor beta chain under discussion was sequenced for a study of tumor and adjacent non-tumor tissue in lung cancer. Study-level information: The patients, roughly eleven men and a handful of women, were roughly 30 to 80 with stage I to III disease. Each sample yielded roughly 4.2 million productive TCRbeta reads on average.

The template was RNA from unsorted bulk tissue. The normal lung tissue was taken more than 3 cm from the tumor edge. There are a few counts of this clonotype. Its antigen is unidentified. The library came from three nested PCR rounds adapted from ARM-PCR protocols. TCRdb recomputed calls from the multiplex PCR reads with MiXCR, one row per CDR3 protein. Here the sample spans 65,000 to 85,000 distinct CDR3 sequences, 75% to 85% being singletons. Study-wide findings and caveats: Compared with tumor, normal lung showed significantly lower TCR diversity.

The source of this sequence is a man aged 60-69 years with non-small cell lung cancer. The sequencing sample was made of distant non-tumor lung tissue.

CDR3 in amino acids: CASSVRDRQYF. In DNA form, the CDR3 reads TGTGCCAGCAGTGTCCGGGATAGGCAGTACTTC. The chain employs TRBV6-5 and TRBJ2-5, with D maybe TRBD2 (5 bases). The CDR3 is 11 amino acids. The germline V gene encodes CDR1 MNHEY and CDR2 SVGAGI. V was pared by 5 bases and J by 11 bases, with 12 bases between.